This note documents a single T cell receptor beta chain sequence. Its matching antigen is unknown. PCR primers comprised 60 Vbeta and 13 Jbeta primers. Clones were read by immunoSEQ multiplex PCR, and TCRdb kept only the in-frame ones, dropping some. This table has about 160,000 clones, around four fifths appearing once. The record originates from a study of cytomegalovirus exposure and HLA in healthy donors. Points from the study as a whole: Across all donors, roughly uniform sequencing depth was an assumption of the presence/absence analyses. The investigators catalogued 150 or so TCR beta chains as cytomegalovirus-associated. What a later analysis reportedly showed was that an Asian-associated ancestry cluster had fewer N-insertions than the roughly 700-donor mean. A later analysis revealed that TCR association rates differed between HLA loci, peaking at DRB1 and bottoming out at HLA-C.

The V end was cut by 5 bases, the J end by 6 bases, with 20 bases between. CDR1 KGHSH and CDR2 LQKENI come from the germline V gene. This CDR3 comprises 15 residues. Sequences were obtained from PBMCs. This rearrangement joins TRBV18 to TRBJ2-7; D unclear. The TCR originated in a man aged 18 to 35 in good health and CMV-seropositive. This CDR3 reads CASSSGFANPTEQYF. CDR3 nucleotide sequence: TGTGCCAGCTCATCGGGTTTCGCGAACCCTACCGAGCAGTACTTC.